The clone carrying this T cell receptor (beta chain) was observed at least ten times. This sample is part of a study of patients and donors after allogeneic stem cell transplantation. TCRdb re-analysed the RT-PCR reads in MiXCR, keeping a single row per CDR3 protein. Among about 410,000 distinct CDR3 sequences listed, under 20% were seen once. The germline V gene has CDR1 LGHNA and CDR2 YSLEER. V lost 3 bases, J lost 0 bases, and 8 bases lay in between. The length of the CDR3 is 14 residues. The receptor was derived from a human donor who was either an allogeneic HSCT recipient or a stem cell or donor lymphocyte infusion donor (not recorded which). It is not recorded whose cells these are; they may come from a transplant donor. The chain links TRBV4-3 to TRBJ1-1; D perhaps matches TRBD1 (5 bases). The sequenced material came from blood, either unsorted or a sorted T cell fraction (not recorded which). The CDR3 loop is CASSHQGLNTEAFF. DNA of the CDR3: TGCGCCAGCAGCCATCAGGGCCTGAACACTGAAGCTTTCTTT.